The clone carrying this T cell receptor (beta chain) was observed a few times. The antigen is unknown. This specimen comes from a study of immune cell composition in non-small cell lung cancer. Clones were sequenced by immunoSEQ multiplex PCR, and TCRdb holds only the in-frame ones, with some missing. Of roughly 4,000 clones listed, over 70% are singletons. Findings of the study overall: Roughly 82% of squamous and roughly 34% of adenocarcinoma cases had tumour-associated clones >0.5%. Shared sequences between tumour-reactive and dominant in vivo clones were not proven. Tumour TCR-beta clonality was not significantly tied to smoking pack-years.

Looked up from germline, CDR1 is KGHSH and CDR2 is LQKENI. The V end lost 6 bases, the J end lost 0 bases, and 13 bases lay between the germline ends. The CDR3 is made up of 15 amino acids. Sequenced material: lung tumor tissue. This receptor was taken from a human donor with non-small cell lung cancer. V gene TRBV18 combines with J gene TRBJ2-3, with D tentatively TRBD1 (5 bases). CDR3 sequence (DNA): TGTGCCAGCTCCTCGGCAGGGTATAGCACAGATACGCAGTATTTT. The encoded protein is CASSSAGYSTDTQYF.